These 31 T cell receptor beta chains originate from one sample sequenced in a study of radiotherapy plus CTLA-4 blockade in lung cancer. Profiled with immunoSEQ multiplex PCR; TCRdb holds only in-frame clones, not every one. This sample has 50,000 to 60,000 clones, with less than 85% found just once. The material sequenced was peripheral blood, taken from a patient treated with radiotherapy plus ipilimumab. These receptors were taken from a human donor with non-small cell lung cancer who had a complete response to radiotherapy plus ipilimumab.

The table lists this clone with a few counts. This sequence joins TRBV18 and TRBJ1-5; D is unresolved. V shed 2 bases and J shed 3 bases, with 5 bases lying between them. Germline V gene data show CDR1 as KGHSH and CDR2 as LQKENI. There are 13 residues in the CDR3. The CDR3 nucleotides read TGTGCCAGCTCACCAGGCACCAATCAGCCCCAGCATTTT. Encoded protein: CASSPGTNQPQHF.

This chain uses TRBV30 with TRBJ2-5; TRBD1 aligns across 8 bases. The CDR3 length is 14 residues. The junction had 4 bases not matched to a gene; V was cut back by 3 bases and J by 1 base. CDR1 is GTSNPN and CDR2 is SVGIG in the germline V gene (reference sequence). The CDR3 loop reads CAWRWGTGQETQYF. DNA of the CDR3: TGTGCCTGGAGGTGGGGGACAGGCCAAGAGACCCAGTACTTC.

The V call is TRBV5-1, the J call TRBJ2-3, with 8 positions matching TRBD2. V gave up 5 bases and J gave up 4 bases; unmatched junction bases: 6. This CDR3 is built from 14 residues. CDR1 SGHRS and CDR2 YFSETQ come from the germline V gene. CDR3 nucleotides: TGCGCCAGCAGTAGCGGGGAAAAAGCAGATACGCAGTATTTT. It encodes CASSSGEKADTQYF.

V is TRBV5-1 and J is TRBJ2-1; 15 bases line up with TRBD2. Unmatched junction bases numbered 9, after V lost 4 bases and J lost 7 bases. This CDR3 spans 17 amino acids. The germline V gene encodes CDR1 SGHRS and CDR2 YFSETQ. This chain's CDR3 is CASSITWTSGRENEQFF. CDR3 DNA: TGCGCCAGCAGCATCACATGGACTAGCGGGAGGGAAAATGAGCAGTTCTTC.

The chain uses TRBV7-2 and TRBJ1-1; D unclear. Deletions cut 2 bases from V and 7 bases from J, with 5 bases between. The V gene's germline CDR1 is SGHTA and CDR2 FQGNSA. This CDR3 has 11 amino acids. In DNA form, the CDR3 reads TGTGCCAGCAGCTTACGGAGTGAAGCTTTCTTT. Protein: CASSLRSEAFF.

This clone occurred a few times. This chain links TRBV29-1 with TRBJ2-2; D is unresolved. Between the trimmed V and J ends, which lost 5 bases and 2 bases, there was a span of 12 bases. CDR1 is SQVTM and CDR2 is ANQGSEA in the germline V gene. The CDR3 is 14 amino acids. The CDR3 sequence: CSVMADINTGELFF. CDR3 bases: TGCAGCGTTATGGCGGATATCAACACCGGGGAGCTGTTTTTT.

This clone has only a few counts. CDR3 coding DNA: TGTGCCAGCAGTTACTCGGACAGGGGTAGTGGCTACACCTTC. It yields the protein CASSYSDRGSGYTF. The chain uses TRBV6-5 and TRBJ1-2; TRBD1 matches 9 bases. Germline V gene data show CDR1 as MNHEY and CDR2 as SVGAGI. The ends lost 0 bases at V and 7 bases at J; junction bases unmatched: 3. The CDR3 runs 14 residues.

CDR3 sequence: CASSFAGSNTGELFF. CDR3 nucleotides: TGTGCCAGCAGCTTCGCGGGATCGAACACCGGGGAGCTGTTTTTT. The V call is TRBV7-9, the J call TRBJ2-2; D may be TRBD2 (6 bases). The V gene lost 3 bases and the J gene lost 0 bases, with 8 bases spanning the gap. This CDR3 spans 15 amino acids. Germline V lookup: CDR1 SEHNR, CDR2 FQNEAQ (reference sequence).

The rearrangement joins TRBV2 to TRBJ1-5; TRBD1 agrees at 9 bases. Germline-derived CDR1 and CDR2 are SNHLY and FYNNEI. V gave up 6 bases and J gave up 4 bases; unmatched junction bases: 7. This CDR3 spans 15 amino acids. The CDR3 DNA follows: TGTGCCAGCAGGGTGGGACAGGGAGGAAATCAGCCCCAGCATTTT. Translating gives CASRVGQGGNQPQHF.

V usage is TRBV5-4 and J usage is TRBJ2-5; the match to TRBD2 covers 15 bases. Trimming took 0 bases from V and 4 from J; bases not matched to a gene: 4. The CDR3 contains 17 residues. Germline V lookup: CDR1 SGHNT, CDR2 YYREEE (reference sequence). This CDR3 is CASSLGTSGGASETQYF. As DNA, the CDR3 is TGTGCCAGCAGCTTGGGGACTAGCGGGGGGGCGTCAGAGACCCAGTACTTC.

This clone was counted a single time. The chain has TRBV7-9 and TRBJ1-2, with 10 bases identical to TRBD1. The germline V gene has CDR1 SEHNR and CDR2 FQNEAQ (reference sequence). The CDR3 sequence is 14 residues long. After removal of 7 bases from V and 6 bases from J, the junction contained 8 bases not matched to a gene. The CDR3 protein is CASTSADRGHGYTF. The DNA of the CDR3 is TGTGCCAGCACCTCTGCCGACAGGGGGCATGGCTACACCTTC.

This chain links TRBV6-5 with TRBJ2-1, with D uncertain. The V end was cut by 5 bases, the J end by 7 bases, with 6 bases between. This CDR3 comprises 11 residues. Germline CDR1 MNHEY, CDR2 SVGAGI. The CDR3 DNA is TGTGCCAGCAGTAAGACTAATGAGCAGTTCTTC. Protein: CASSKTNEQFF.

The chain joins TRBV18 to TRBJ2-2; D is undetermined. The CDR3 covers 13 residues. Germline loops: CDR1 KGHSH, CDR2 LQKENI. V lost 6 bases and J 5 bases, leaving 10 bases between the germline ends. The CDR3 DNA follows: TGTGCCAGCTCGCAAACCGGGACCGGGGAGCTGTTTTTT. Translating gives CASSQTGTGELFF.

The chain joins TRBV4-1 to TRBJ1-3, with TRBD1 matching over 10 bases. The CDR3 spans 17 residues. V gave up 4 bases and J gave up 4 bases; unmatched junction bases: 10. The germline V gene encodes CDR1 MGHRA and CDR2 YSYEKL. In nucleotides, the CDR3 is TGCGCCAGCAGCCCTGGACAGGGGGGTCGGAGGGGAAACACCATATATTTT. It is translated as CASSPGQGGRRGNTIYF.

The chain carries TRBV6-1 and TRBJ2-7, with D tentatively TRBD2 (6 bases). This CDR3 contains 14 residues. Germline values: CDR1 MNHNS, CDR2 SASEGT. V was clipped by 4 bases and J by 3 bases, with 13 bases between them. CDR3 coding DNA: TGTGCCAGCAGTGTAGGAGGGGACCTCTACGAGCAGTACTTC. It codes for CASSVGGDLYEQYF.

This chain links TRBV27 with TRBJ2-6; perhaps TRBD2 as D (5 bases). Between the trimmed V and J ends, which lost 7 bases and 1 base, there was a span of 11 bases. CDR1 and CDR2 from the germline V gene are MNHEY and SMNVEV (reference sequence). The CDR3 has 15 amino acids. The CDR3 DNA sequence: TGTGCCAGCACTCTGGACTTTTCTGGGGCCAACGTCCTGACTTTC. This gives the protein CASTLDFSGANVLTF. Full variable domain (outside the CDR3, taken from reference TRBV27 and TRBJ2-6): EAQVTQNPRYLITVTGKKLTVTCSQNMNHEYMSWYRQDPGLGLRQIYYSMNVEVTDKGDVPEGYKVSRKEKRNFPLILESPSPNQTSLYFCASTLDFSGANVLTFGAGSRLTVL.

This chain uses TRBV7-9 with TRBJ2-5; no clear D gene. Germline V lookup: CDR1 SEHNR, CDR2 FQNEAQ (reference sequence). Trimming took 4 bases from V and 4 from J, leaving 10 bases between them. The CDR3 extends over 13 amino acids. CDR3 nucleotides: TGTGCCAGCAGCTCCGCCTCGGGAGAGACCCAGTACTTC. This encodes CASSSASGETQYF.

This clone was observed many times. The rearrangement joins TRBV21-1 to TRBJ2-1; the listed D gene, TRBD2, was not tested against the DNA. TRBV21-1 is reported as a pseudogene. This CDR3 is 16 amino acids long. This chain's CDR3 is CASSKFRREGYNEQFF. The CDR3 nucleotides are TGTGCCAGCAGCAAATTCAGGCGGGAGGGTTATAATGAGCAGTTCTTC.

The chain combines TRBV28 with TRBJ2-1; 10 bases are shared with TRBD1. This CDR3 has 14 amino acids. Germline lookup yields CDR1 MDHEN and CDR2 SYDVKM. V lost 7 bases and J lost 6; bases outside the gene matches: 6. For the CDR3, the DNA is TGTGCCAGCAATAAGGGACAGGGGTCCAATGAGCAGTTCTTC. Its protein is CASNKGQGSNEQFF. Drawing the rest from reference TRBV28 and TRBJ2-1, the complete variable domain is DVKVTQSSRYLVKRTGEKVFLECVQDMDHENMFWYRQDPGLGLRLIYFSYDVKMKEKGDIPEGYSVSREKKERFSLILESASTNQTSMYLCASNKGQGSNEQFFGPGTRLTVL.

The chain is built from TRBV11-2 and TRBJ2-7; 7 nucleotides match TRBD2. The junction had 3 bases not matched to a gene; V was cut back by 5 bases and J by 2 bases. This CDR3 is 13 amino acids long. CDR1 SGHAT and CDR2 FQNNGV come from the germline V gene. The CDR3 DNA is TGTGCCAGCAGCCTGGGACTACCCTACGAGCAGTACGTC. Protein product: CASSLGLPYEQYV.

The chain joins TRBV15 to TRBJ1-2; TRBD1 aligns across 8 bases. Germline CDR1 and CDR2: LNHNV and YYDKDF (reference sequence). J was trimmed by 4 bases and V by 0 bases; bases with no gene match: 7. The CDR3 runs to 16 residues. The CDR3 here is CATSRDGTGGFYGYTF. CDR3 sequence (DNA): TGTGCCACCAGCAGAGATGGGACAGGAGGATTCTATGGCTACACCTTC.

The chain employs TRBV18 and TRBJ1-1; 9 bases are a match to TRBD1. After removal of 3 bases from V and 3 bases from J, the junction contained 14 bases not matched to a gene. From germline, CDR1 is KGHSH and CDR2 LQKENI. CDR3 length equals 18 residues. CDR3: CASSPIPQQGASYTEAFF. For the CDR3, the DNA is TGTGCCAGCTCACCTATTCCCCAACAGGGGGCTTCGTACACTGAAGCTTTCTTT.

The chain is built from TRBV18 and TRBJ2-1; TRBD1 is a possible D gene (6 bases). The CDR3 covers 14 residues. Germline CDR1 and CDR2: KGHSH and LQKENI. Trimming shortened V by 3 bases and J by 7 bases, and 13 bases separated the two germline ends. The CDR3 DNA reads TGTGCCAGCTCACCCCGACAGGCAGTGAATGAGCAGTTCTTC. It encodes CASSPRQAVNEQFF.

This chain links TRBV7-6 with TRBJ1-1; the D is unclear. The ends were cut back, 1 base at V and 1 base at J, with 4 bases in the middle. CDR1 and CDR2 from the germline V gene are SGHVS and FNYEAQ. This CDR3 comprises 13 residues. CDR3 protein: CASSLGQNTEAFF. Written as DNA, the CDR3 is TGTGCCAGCAGCTTAGGACAGAACACTGAAGCTTTCTTT.

The CDR3 loop reads CASSSTGDQETQYF. CDR3 DNA sequence: TGTGCCAGCAGCTCGACCGGGGACCAAGAGACCCAGTACTTC. The genes are TRBV7-9 and TRBJ2-5; a weak D match, TRBD2 (5 bases). Per the germline V gene, CDR1 is SEHNR and CDR2 is FQNEAQ (reference sequence). The CDR3 has 14 amino acids. V was cut by 4 bases and J by 0 bases, with 9 bases left in between.

The gene calls are TRBV19 and TRBJ2-5, with 9 bases identical to TRBD2. The CDR3 covers 19 residues. The V segment lost 5 bases and the J segment 3 bases; nucleotides outside the gene matches: 19. Germline V lookup: CDR1 LNHDA, CDR2 SQIVND (reference sequence). CDR3 protein: CASSYKMGLADLRKETQYF. The CDR3 DNA follows: TGTGCCAGTAGTTACAAGATGGGACTAGCAGACCTTAGGAAAGAGACCCAGTACTTC.

This clone showed up just once. V gene TRBV11-2 combines with J gene TRBJ2-7; 7 nucleotides align to TRBD2. J gave up 0 bases and V 0 bases, and 17 bases lay outside the gene matches. The CDR3 runs to 20 residues. Germline V gene data show CDR1 as SGHAT and CDR2 as FQNNGV. The CDR3 nucleotides are TGTGCCAGCAGCTTAGAAGGCGGGAGAAATGAAAAGATAGGCTCCTACGAGCAGTACGTC. This gives the protein CASSLEGGRNEKIGSYEQYV.

The chain has TRBV27 and TRBJ1-1; 8 bases agree with TRBD1. Trimming removed 7 bases from V and 1 base from J; junction bases left unmatched: 14. CDR1 MNHEY and CDR2 SMNVEV come from the germline V gene (reference sequence). The length of the CDR3 is 17 residues. CDR3 nucleotides: TGTGCCAGCATGGGTCGGCAGGGGGCATCGAGGAACACTGAAGCTTTCTTT. Its translation: CASMGRQGASRNTEAFF.

This CDR3 reads CASSPRTSGNSYNEQFF. DNA of the CDR3: TGTGCCAGCAGTCCCAGGACTAGCGGGAACTCCTACAATGAGCAGTTCTTC. The J gene is TRBJ2-1, the V gene TRBV27; 12 bases agree with TRBD2. Germline V gives CDR1 MNHEY, CDR2 SMNVEV (reference sequence). The CDR3 has 17 amino acids. J was trimmed by 0 bases and V by 5 bases; bases with no gene match: 5.

V usage is TRBV10-3 and J usage is TRBJ1-5, with D hard to call. The CDR3 runs to 15 residues. Germline-derived CDR1 and CDR2 are ENHRY and SYGVKD. Trimming shortened V by 0 bases and J by 0 bases, and 6 bases separated the two germline ends. CDR3 in DNA: TGTGCCATCAGTGAGTCGGCAGATAGCAATCAGCCCCAGCATTTT. Residues: CAISESADSNQPQHF.

The chain links TRBV7-2 to TRBJ2-7, with TRBD1 matching over 8 bases. With 2 bases clipped from V and 3 bases from J, the junction kept 3 bases outside the gene matches. The CDR3 covers 14 residues. Germline-derived CDR1 and CDR2 are SGHTA and FQGNSA. The CDR3 region has the DNA TGTGCCAGCAGCTTAACTACAGGGGGCTACGAGCAGTACTTC. Protein sequence: CASSLTTGGYEQYF.